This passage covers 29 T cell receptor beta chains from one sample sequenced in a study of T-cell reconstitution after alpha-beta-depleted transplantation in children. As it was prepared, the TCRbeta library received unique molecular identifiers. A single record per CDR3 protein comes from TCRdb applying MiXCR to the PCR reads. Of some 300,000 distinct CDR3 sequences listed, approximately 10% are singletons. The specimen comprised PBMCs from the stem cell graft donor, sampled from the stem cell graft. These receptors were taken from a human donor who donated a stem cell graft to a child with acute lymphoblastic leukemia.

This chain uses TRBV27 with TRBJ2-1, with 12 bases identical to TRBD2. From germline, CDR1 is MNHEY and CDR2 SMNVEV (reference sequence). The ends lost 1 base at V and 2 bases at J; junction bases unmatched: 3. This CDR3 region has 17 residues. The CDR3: CASSLFWTSGAYNEQFF. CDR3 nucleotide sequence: TGTGCCAGCAGTTTATTTTGGACTAGCGGGGCCTACAATGAGCAGTTCTTC.

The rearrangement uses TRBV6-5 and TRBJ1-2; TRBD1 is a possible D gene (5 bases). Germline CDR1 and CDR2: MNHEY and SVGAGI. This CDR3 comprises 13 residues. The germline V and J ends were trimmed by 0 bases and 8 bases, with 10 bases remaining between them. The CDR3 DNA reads TGTGCCAGCAGTTACTCCCCGGGGGGGGGCTACACCTTC. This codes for CASSYSPGGGYTF.

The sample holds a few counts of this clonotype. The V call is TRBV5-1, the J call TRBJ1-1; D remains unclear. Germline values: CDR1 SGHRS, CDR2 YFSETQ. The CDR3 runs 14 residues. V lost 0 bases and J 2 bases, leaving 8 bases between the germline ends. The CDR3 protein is CASSLERANTEAFF. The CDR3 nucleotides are TGCGCCAGCAGCTTGGAGAGGGCCAACACTGAAGCTTTCTTT.

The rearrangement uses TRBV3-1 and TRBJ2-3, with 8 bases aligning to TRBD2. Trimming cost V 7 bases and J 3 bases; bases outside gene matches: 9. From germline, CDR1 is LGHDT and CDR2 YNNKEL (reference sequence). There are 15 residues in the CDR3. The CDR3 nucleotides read TGTGCCAGCACCACTAGCGGAGCGGCAACAGATACGCAGTATTTT. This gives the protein CASTTSGAATDTQYF.

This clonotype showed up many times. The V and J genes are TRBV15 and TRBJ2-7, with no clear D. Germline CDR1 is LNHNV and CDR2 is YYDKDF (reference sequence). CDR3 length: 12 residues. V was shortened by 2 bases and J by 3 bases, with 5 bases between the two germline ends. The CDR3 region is CATSRQSYEQYF. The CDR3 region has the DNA TGTGCCACCAGCAGACAGAGCTACGAGCAGTACTTC.

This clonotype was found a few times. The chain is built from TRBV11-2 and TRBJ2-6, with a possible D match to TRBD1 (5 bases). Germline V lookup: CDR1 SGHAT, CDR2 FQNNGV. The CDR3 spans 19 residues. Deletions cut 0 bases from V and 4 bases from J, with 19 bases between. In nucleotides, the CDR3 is TGTGCCAGCAGCTTAGATCTTTTCTTAGGGGCTAGAGGGGCCAACGTCCTGACTTTC. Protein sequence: CASSLDLFLGARGANVLTF.

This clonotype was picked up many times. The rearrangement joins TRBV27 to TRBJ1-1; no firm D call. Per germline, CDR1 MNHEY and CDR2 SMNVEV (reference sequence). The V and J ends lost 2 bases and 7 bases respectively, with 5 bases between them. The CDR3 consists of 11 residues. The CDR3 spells CASSLGDEAFF. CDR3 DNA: TGTGCCAGCAGTTTAGGGGATGAAGCTTTCTTT.

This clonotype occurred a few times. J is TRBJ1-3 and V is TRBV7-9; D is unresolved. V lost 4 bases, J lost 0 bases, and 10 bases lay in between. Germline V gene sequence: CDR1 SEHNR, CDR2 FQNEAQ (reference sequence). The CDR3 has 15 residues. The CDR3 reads CASSSGRGSGNTIYF. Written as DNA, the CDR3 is TGTGCCAGCAGCTCCGGACGGGGCTCTGGAAACACCATATATTTT.

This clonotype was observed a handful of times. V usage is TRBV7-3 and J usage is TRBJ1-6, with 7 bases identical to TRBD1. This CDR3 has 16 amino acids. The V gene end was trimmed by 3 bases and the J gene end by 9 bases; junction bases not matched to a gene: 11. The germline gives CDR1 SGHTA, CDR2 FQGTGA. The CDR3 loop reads CASSFGRQGRGSPLHF. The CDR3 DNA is TGTGCCAGCAGCTTTGGGAGACAGGGAAGAGGTTCACCCCTCCACTTT.

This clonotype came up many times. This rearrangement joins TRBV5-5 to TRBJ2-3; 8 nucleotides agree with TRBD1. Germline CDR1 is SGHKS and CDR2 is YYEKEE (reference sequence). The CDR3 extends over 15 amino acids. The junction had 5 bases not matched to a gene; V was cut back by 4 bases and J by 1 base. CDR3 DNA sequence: TGTGCCAGCAGCCCACCGGGACAGGGCACAGATACGCAGTATTTT. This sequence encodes CASSPPGQGTDTQYF. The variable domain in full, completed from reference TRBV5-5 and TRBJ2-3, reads DAGVTQSPTHLIKTRGQQVTLRCSPISGHKSVSWYQQVLGQGPQFIFQYYEKEERGRGNFPDRFSARQFPNYSSELNVNALLLGDSALYLCASSPPGQGTDTQYFGPGTRLTVL.

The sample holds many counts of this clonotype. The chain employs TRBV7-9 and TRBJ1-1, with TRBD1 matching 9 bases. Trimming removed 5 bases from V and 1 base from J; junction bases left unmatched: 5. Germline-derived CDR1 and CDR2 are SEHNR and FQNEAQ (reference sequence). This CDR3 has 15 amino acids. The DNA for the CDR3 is TGTGCCAGCAGCCCGGACAGGGGCTGGAACACTGAAGCTTTCTTT. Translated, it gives CASSPDRGWNTEAFF.

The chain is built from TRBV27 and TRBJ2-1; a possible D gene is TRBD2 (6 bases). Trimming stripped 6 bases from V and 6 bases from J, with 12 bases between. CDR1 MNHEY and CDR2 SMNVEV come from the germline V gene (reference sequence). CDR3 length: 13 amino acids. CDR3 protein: CASRKGGINEQFF. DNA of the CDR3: TGTGCCAGCAGGAAGGGCGGGATCAATGAGCAGTTCTTC.

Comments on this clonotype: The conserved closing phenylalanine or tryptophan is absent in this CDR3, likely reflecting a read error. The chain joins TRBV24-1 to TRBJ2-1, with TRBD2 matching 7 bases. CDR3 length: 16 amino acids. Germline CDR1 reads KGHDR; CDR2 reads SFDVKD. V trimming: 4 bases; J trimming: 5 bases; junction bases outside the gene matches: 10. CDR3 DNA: TGTGCCACCAGTGACCCCGGGCCTAGCGGTAACAATGAGCAGTTCTTG. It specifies CATSDPGPSGNNEQFL.

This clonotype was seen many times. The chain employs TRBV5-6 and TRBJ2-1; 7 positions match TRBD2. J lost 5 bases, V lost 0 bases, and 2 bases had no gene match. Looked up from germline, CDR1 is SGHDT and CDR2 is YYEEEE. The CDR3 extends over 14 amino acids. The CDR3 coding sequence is TGTGCCAGCAGCTTGGCGGGGACTAACAATGAGCAGTTCTTC. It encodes CASSLAGTNNEQFF.

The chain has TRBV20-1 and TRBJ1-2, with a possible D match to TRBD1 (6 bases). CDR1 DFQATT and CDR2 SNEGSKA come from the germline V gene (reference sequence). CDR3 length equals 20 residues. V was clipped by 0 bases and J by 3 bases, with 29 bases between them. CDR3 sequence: CSARDSSASGSGGAYYGYTF. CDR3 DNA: TGCAGTGCTAGAGATTCCTCGGCCTCGGGTTCGGGGGGGGCGTACTATGGCTACACCTTC.

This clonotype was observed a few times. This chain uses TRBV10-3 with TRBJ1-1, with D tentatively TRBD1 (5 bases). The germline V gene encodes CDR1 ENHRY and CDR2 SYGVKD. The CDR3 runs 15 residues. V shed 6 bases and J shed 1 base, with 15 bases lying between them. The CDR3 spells CAIRGVGRWNTEAFF. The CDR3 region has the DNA TGTGCCATCAGGGGGGTCGGTCGGTGGAACACTGAAGCTTTCTTT.

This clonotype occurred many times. The CDR3 DNA reads as TGTGCCAGCAGCTTAGAACTTCAAGAGACCCAGTACTTC. Protein sequence: CASSLELQETQYF. The chain combines TRBV7-3 with TRBJ2-5; D is uncertain. Between the trimmed V and J ends, which lost 2 bases and 2 bases, there was a span of 6 bases. Germline V gene lookup returns CDR1 SGHTA and CDR2 FQGTGA. This CDR3 has 13 amino acids.

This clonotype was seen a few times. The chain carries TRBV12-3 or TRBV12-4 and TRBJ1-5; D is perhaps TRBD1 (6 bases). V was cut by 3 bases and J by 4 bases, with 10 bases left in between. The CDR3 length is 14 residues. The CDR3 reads CASSFQGMNQPQHF. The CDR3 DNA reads TGTGCCAGCAGTTTTCAGGGGATGAATCAGCCCCAGCATTTT.

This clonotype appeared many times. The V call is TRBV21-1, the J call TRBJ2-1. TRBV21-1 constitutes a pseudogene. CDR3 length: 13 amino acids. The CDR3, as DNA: TGTGCCAGCAGCAAAGTTTTGCCTCGTGAGCAGTTCTTC. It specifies CASSKVLPREQFF.

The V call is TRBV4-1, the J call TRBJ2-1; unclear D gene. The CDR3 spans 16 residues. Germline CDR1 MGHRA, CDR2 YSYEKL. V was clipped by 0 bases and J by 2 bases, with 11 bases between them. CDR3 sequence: CASSQEAVNPYNEQFF. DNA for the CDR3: TGCGCCAGCAGCCAAGAGGCAGTAAACCCCTACAATGAGCAGTTCTTC.

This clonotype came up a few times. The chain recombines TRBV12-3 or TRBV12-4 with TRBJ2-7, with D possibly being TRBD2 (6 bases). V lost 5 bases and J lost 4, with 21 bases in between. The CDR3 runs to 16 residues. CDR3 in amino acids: CASSKGQAGGFYEQYF. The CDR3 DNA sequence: TGTGCCAGCAGTAAAGGGCAGGCCGGAGGGTTTTACGAGCAGTACTTC.

The CDR3 loop reads CSARGDSTEAFF. In nucleotides, the CDR3 is TGCAGTGCTAGAGGGGACAGTACAGAAGCTTTCTTT. This chain links TRBV20-1 with TRBJ1-1, with TRBD1 identical over 7 bases. CDR3 length: 12 residues. Trimming removed 1 base from V and 8 bases from J; junction bases left unmatched: 4. Germline V lookup: CDR1 DFQATT, CDR2 SNEGSKA (reference sequence).

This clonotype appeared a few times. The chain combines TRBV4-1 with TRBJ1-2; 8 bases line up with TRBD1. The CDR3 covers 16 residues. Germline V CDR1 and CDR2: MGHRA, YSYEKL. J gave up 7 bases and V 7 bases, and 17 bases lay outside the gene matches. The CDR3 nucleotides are TGCGCCAGCACGTTTTTTCCTGGACAGGGTGAGGGTGGCTACACCTTC. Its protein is CASTFFPGQGEGGYTF.

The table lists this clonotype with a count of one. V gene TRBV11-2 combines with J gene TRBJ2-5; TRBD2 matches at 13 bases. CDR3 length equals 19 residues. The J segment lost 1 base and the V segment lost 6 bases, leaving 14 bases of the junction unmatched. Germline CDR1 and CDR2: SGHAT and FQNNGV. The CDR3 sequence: CASRTGGVGLAGLQETQYF. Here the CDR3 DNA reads TGTGCCAGCAGAACAGGAGGGGTGGGACTAGCGGGACTCCAAGAGACCCAGTACTTC.

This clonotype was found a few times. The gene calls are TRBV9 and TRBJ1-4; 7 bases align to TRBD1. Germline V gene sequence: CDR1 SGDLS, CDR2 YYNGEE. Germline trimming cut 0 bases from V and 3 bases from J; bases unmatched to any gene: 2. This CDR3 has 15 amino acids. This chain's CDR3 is CASSVGQGANEKLFF. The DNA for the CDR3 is TGTGCCAGCAGCGTAGGCCAGGGGGCTAATGAAAAACTGTTTTTT.

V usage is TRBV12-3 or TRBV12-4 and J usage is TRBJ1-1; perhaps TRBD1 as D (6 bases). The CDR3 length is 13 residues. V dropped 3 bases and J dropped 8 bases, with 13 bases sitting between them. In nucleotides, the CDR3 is TGTGCCAGCAGTTTTGGGGAGGGGGTGGAAGCTTTCTTT. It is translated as CASSFGEGVEAFF.

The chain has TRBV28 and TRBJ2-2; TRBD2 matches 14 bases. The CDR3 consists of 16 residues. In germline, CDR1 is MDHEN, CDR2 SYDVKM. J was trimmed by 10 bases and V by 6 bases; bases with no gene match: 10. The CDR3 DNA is TGTGCCAGCAGCTGGGGACTAGCGGGAGTTGTAGTGGAGCTGTTTTTT. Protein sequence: CASSWGLAGVVVELFF.

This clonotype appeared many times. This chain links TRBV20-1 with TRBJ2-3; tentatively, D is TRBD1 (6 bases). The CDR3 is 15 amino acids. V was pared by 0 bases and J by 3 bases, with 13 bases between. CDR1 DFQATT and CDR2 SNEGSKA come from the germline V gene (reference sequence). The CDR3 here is CSARDPGVGTDTQYF. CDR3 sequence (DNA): TGCAGTGCTAGAGATCCAGGGGTCGGGACAGATACGCAGTATTTT.

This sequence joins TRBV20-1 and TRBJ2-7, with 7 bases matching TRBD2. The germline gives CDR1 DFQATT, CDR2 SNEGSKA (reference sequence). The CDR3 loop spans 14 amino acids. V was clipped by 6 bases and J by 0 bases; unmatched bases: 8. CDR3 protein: CSAPPGTTSYEQYF. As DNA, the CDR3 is TGCAGTGCGCCCCCCGGGACTACCTCCTACGAGCAGTACTTC.